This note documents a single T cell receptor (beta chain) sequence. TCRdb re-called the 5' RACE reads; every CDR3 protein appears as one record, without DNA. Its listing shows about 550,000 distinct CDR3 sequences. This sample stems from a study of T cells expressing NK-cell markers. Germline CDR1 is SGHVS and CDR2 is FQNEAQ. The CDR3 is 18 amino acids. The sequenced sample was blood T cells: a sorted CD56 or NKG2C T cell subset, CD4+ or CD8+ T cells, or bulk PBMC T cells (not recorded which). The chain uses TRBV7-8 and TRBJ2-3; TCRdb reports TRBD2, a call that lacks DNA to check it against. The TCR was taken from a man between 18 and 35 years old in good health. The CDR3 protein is CASSLGASGRGGTDTQYF.